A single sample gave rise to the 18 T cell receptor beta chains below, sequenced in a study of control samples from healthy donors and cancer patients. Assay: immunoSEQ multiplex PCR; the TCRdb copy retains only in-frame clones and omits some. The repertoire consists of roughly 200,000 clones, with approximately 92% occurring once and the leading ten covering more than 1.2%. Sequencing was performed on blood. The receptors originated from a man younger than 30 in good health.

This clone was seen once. The CDR3 protein is CATSEPGQGIGELFF. DNA of the CDR3: TGTGCCACCAGTGAGCCCGGACAGGGGATCGGGGAGCTGTTTTTT. The chain uses TRBV24-1 and TRBJ2-2, with 9 bases that match TRBD1. V lost 4 bases, J lost 7 bases, and 6 bases stayed unmatched. This CDR3 is built from 15 residues. The germline CDR1 and CDR2 sequences are KGHDR and SFDVKD.

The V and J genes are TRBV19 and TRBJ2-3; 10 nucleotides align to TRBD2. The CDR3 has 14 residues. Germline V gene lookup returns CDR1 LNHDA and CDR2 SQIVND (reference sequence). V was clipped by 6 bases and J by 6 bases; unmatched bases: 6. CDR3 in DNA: TGTGCCAGTAGCGCTAGCGGGGGTAAGGATACGCAGTATTTT. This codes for CASSASGGKDTQYF.

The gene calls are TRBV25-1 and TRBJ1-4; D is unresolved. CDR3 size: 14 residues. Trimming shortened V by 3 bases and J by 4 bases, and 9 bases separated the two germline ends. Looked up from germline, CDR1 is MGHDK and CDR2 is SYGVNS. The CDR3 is CASSDTNRNEKLFF. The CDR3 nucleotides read TGTGCCAGCAGTGATACTAACCGTAATGAAAAACTGTTTTTT.

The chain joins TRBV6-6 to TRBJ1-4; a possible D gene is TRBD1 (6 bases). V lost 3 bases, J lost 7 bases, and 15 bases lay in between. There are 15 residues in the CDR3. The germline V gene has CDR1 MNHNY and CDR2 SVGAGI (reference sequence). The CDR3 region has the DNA TGTGCCAGCAGTTATCCCGGGGGCCGGGGTGAAAAACTGTTTTTT. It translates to CASSYPGGRGEKLFF.

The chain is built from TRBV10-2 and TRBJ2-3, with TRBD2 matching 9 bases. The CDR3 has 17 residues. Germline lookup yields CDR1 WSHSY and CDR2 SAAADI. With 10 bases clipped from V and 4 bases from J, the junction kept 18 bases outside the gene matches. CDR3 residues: CANSSGRGGTSADTQYF. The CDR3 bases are TGCGCCAACTCGAGTGGGCGGGGGGGCACGTCGGCAGATACGCAGTATTTT.

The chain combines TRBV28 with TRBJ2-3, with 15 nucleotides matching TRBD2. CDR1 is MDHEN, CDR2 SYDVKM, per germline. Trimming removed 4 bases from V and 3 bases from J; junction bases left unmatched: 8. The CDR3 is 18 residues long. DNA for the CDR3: TGTGCCAGCAGTTACGGACTAGCGGGGGGGCGGAGGACAGATACGCAGTATTTT. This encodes CASSYGLAGGRRTDTQYF.

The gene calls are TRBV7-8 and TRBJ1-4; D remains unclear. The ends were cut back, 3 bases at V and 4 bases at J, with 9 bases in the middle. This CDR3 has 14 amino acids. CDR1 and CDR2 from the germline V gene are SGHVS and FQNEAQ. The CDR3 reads CASSFIQNNEKLFF. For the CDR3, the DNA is TGTGCCAGCAGCTTCATACAGAATAATGAAAAACTGTTTTTT.

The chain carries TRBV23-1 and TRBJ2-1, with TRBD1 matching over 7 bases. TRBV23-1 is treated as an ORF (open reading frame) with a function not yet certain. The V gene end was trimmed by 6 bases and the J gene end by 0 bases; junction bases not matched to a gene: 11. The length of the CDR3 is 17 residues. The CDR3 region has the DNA TGCGCCAGCAGGCCCAGACAGGGATCAAGCTCCTACAATGAGCAGTTCTTC. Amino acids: CASRPRQGSSSYNEQFF.

The CDR3 DNA reads as TGTGCCACCAGCAGAGATCGGCGGGGCGACTCCTACGAGCAGTACTTC. Amino acid sequence: CATSRDRRGDSYEQYF. The chain combines TRBV15 with TRBJ2-7, with D perhaps matching TRBD2 (6 bases). Germline-derived CDR1 and CDR2 are LNHNV and YYDKDF (reference sequence). The CDR3 spans 16 residues. The V gene lost 0 bases and the J gene lost 0 bases, with 12 bases spanning the gap.

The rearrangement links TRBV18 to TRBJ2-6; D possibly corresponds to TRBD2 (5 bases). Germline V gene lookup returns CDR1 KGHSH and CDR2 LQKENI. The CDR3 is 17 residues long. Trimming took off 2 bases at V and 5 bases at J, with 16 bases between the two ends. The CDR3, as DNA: TGTGCCAGCTCACCAGTGCTAGCCTCGGGGAGGGCCAACGTCCTGACTTTC. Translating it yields CASSPVLASGRANVLTF.

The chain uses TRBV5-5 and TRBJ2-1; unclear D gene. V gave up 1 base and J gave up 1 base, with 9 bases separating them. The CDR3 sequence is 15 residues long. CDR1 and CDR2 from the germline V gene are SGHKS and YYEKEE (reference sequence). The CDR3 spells CASSLTWYSYNEQFF. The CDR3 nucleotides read TGTGCCAGCAGCTTGACATGGTATTCCTACAATGAGCAGTTCTTC.

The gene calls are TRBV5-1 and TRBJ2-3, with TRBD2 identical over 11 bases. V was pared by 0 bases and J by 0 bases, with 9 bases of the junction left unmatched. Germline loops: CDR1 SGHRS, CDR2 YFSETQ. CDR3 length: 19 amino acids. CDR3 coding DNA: TGCGCCAGCAGCTTGGCGGTGTGGGCTAGCGGGGGGAGCACAGATACGCAGTATTTT. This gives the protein CASSLAVWASGGSTDTQYF.

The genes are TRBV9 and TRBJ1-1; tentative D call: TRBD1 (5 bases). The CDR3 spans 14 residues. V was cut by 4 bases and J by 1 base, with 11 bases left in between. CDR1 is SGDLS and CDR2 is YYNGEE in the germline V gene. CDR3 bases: TGTGCCAGCAGCCCCGGGACGGGGAACACTGAAGCTTTCTTT. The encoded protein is CASSPGTGNTEAFF. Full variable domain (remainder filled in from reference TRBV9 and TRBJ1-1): DSGVTQTPKHLITATGQRVTLRCSPRSGDLSVYWYQQSLDQGLQFLIQYYNGEERAKGNILERFSAQQFPDLHSELNLSSLELGDSALYFCASSPGTGNTEAFFGQGTRLTVV.

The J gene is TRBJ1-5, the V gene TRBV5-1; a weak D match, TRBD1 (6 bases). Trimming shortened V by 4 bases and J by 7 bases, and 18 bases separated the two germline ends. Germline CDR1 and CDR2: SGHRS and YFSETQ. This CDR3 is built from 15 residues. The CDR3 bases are TGCGCCAGCAGCCCCGAGGGCCGGACAGAGCAGCCCCAGCATTTT. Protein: CASSPEGRTEQPQHF. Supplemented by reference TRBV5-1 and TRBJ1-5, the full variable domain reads KAGVTQTPRYLIKTRGQQVTLSCSPISGHRSVSWYQQTPGQGLQFLFEYFSETQRNKGNFPGRFSGRQFSNSRSEMNVSTLELGDSALYLCASSPEGRTEQPQHFGDGTRLSIL.

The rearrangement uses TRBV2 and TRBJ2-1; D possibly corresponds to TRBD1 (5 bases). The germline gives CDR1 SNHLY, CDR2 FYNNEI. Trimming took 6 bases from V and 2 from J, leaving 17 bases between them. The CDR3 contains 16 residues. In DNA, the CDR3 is TGTGCCAGCAGCCCCTTCCAGGGTAGGGCCTACAATGAGCAGTTCTTC. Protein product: CASSPFQGRAYNEQFF. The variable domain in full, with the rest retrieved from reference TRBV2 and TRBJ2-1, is EPEVTQTPSHQVTQMGQEVILRCVPISNHLYFYWYRQILGQKVEFLVSFYNNEISEKSEIFDDQFSVERPDGSNFTLKIRSTKLEDSAMYFCASSPFQGRAYNEQFFGPGTRLTVL.

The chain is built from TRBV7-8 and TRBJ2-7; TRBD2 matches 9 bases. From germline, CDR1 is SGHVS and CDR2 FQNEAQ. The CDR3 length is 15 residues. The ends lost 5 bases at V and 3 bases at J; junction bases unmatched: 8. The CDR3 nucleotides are TGTGCCAGCAGCCTCATAGCGGGAGTTAGCTACGAGCAGTACTTC. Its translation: CASSLIAGVSYEQYF.

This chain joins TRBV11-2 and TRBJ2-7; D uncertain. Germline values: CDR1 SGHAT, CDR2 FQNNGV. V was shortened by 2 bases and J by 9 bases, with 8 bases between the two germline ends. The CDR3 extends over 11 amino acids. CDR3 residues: CASSLRIGQYF. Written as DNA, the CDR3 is TGTGCCAGCAGCTTACGGATCGGGCAGTACTTC.

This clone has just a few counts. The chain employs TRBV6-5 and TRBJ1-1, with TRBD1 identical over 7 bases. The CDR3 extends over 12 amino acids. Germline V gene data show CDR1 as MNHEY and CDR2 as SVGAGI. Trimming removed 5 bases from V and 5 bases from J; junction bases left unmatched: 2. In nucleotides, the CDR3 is TGTGCCAGCAGTCAGGGGGGAACTGAAGCTTTCTTT. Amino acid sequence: CASSQGGTEAFF.